These T cell receptor beta chains were read from a single sample in a study of cytomegalovirus exposure and HLA in healthy donors. Profiled with immunoSEQ multiplex PCR; TCRdb holds only in-frame clones, not every one. The sample records about 210,000 clones, 70% to 90% being singletons. The sample consisted of PBMCs. The receptors shown here come from a young woman in good health and CMV-seronegative. The CDR3 runs from the conserved cysteine through the conserved F or W. The order of the fields is clone size, V gene, J gene, D gene, CDR3 DNA, CDR3 protein. The D gene is left open where the match is weak. Clone size is not always given. Where it is, it says once, few, many or a class for expanded clones.

few,TRBV9,TRBJ2-5,TRBD2,TGTGCCAGCAGCGTCGGGGGGGCGAGTGAAGAGACCCAGTACTTC,CASSVGGASEETQYF
NA,TRBV6-5,TRBJ2-1,NA,TGTGCCAGCAGTTACCCCGGTCGTGAGCAGTTCTTC,CASSYPGREQFF
NA,TRBV4-1,TRBJ2-7,NA,TGCGCCAGCAGCCCGCGGGGGCTTGACGAGCAGTACTTC,CASSPRGLDEQYF
few,TRBV19,TRBJ2-7,NA,TGTGCCAGTAGTATGAACAGGGTAGAGGACGAGCAGTACTTC,CASSMNRVEDEQYF
NA,TRBV29-1,TRBJ2-3,NA,TGCAGCGTTGGCCTACAGCTTGCTCGAGATACGCAGTATTTT,CSVGLQLARDTQYF
NA,TRBV21-1,TRBJ1-3,NA,TGTGCCAGCAGCAAAGAGGGGGGGGGCTTGTCTGGAAACACCATATATTTT,CASSKEGGGLSGNTIYF
few,TRBV19,TRBJ2-3,TRBD1,TGTGCCAGTACCCCCCGGGGACAGGGGACAGATACGCAGTATTTT,CASTPRGQGTDTQYF
NA,TRBV27,TRBJ2-6,NA,TGTGCCAGCACTCGGGGGGCCAACGTCCTGACTTTC,CASTRGANVLTF
NA,TRBV18,TRBJ2-5,NA,TGTGCCAGCTCACCGGGAGAGGTTTGGGAGACCCAGTACTTC,CASSPGEVWETQYF
NA,TRBV19,TRBJ1-2,NA,TGTGCCAGTGGAACAGGGTTCGATGGCTACACCTTC,CASGTGFDGYTF
NA,TRBV28,TRBJ1-2,NA,TGTGCCAGCAGTTTCCCGGACAGCTCTAACTATGGCTACACCTTC,CASSFPDSSNYGYTF
NA,TRBV10-3,TRBJ1-1,TRBD1,TGTGCCATCAGCGACAGGGGACTTAACACTGAAGCTTTCTTT,CAISDRGLNTEAFF
NA,TRBV4-2,TRBJ2-2,TRBD2,TGTGCCAGCAGCCAAGATGCGGGGGAGGGCACCGGGGAGCTGTTTTTT,CASSQDAGEGTGELFF
NA,TRBV6-1,TRBJ2-4,TRBD2,TGTGCCAGCAGTGAAATATCTAGCGGGGGGTACGAAAACAGTCAGTACTTC,CASSEISSGGYENSQYF
NA,TRBV7-3,TRBJ2-3,NA,TGTGCCAGCAGTCGGGACTTGACAGATACGCAGTATTTT,CASSRDLTDTQYF
NA,TRBV5-4,TRBJ2-5,TRBD2,TGTGCCAGCAGCTTGAGGGCGGGAGTCCCAGAGACCCAGTACTTC,CASSLRAGVPETQYF
NA,TRBV5-1,TRBJ1-5,NA,TGCGCCAGCAGCTTGGCAGGGTCGGGCAATCAGCCCCAGCATTTT,CASSLAGSGNQPQHF
NA,TRBV9,TRBJ2-7,TRBD2,TGTGCCAGCGGGACTAACTCCTACGAGCAGTACTTC,CASGTNSYEQYF
NA,TRBV6-1,TRBJ2-1,TRBD1,TGTGCCAGCAGAGGACAGGGGGCTTCCTACAATGAGCAGTTCTTC,CASRGQGASYNEQFF
NA,TRBV5-1,TRBJ2-1,TRBD2,TGCGCCAGCAGCTTGGCCTCAGGACTAGCAGCTTACAATGAGCAGTTCTTC,CASSLASGLAAYNEQFF
NA,TRBV7-9,TRBJ2-1,NA,TGTGCCAGCAGCCGCTCAGGGAATGAGCAGTTCTTC,CASSRSGNEQFF
NA,TRBV10-1,TRBJ2-3,TRBD2,TGCGCCAGCAGTAAATCGCCGGGACTAGCGGGGGGCACAGATACGCAGTATTTT,CASSKSPGLAGGTDTQYF
NA,TRBV30,TRBJ2-5,TRBD2,TGTGCCTGGAGTGTAAATAAAAGCGGGAGCGTCGCGGTGGAAGAGACCCAGTACTTC,CAWSVNKSGSVAVEETQYF
NA,TRBV7-9,TRBJ2-3,TRBD2,TGTGCCAGCACGCAGGGGACTAGCTCCCCCACAGATACGCAGTATTTT,CASTQGTSSPTDTQYF
NA,TRBV11-3,TRBJ2-2,TRBD1,TGTGCCAGCAGCTGGGGGACAGAGGCCGGGGAGCTGTTTTTT,CASSWGTEAGELFF
NA,TRBV12-5,TRBJ2-2,TRBD2,TGTGCTAGTGCCTCGAGGGAGGGTGGCACCGGGGAGCTGTTTTTT,CASASREGGTGELFF
few,TRBV28,TRBJ2-7,NA,TGTGCCAGCAGTTTAAGTTTCCGGGACACCTACTACGAGCAGTACTTC,CASSLSFRDTYYEQYF
NA,TRBV2,TRBJ2-7,TRBD2,TGTGCCAGCAGGCGGGAGACCTACGAGCAGTACTTC,CASRRETYEQYF
few,TRBV7-9,TRBJ2-5,TRBD1,TGTGCCAGCAGCCCACAGGGGGAGACCCAGTACTTC,CASSPQGETQYF
NA,TRBV9,TRBJ1-2,TRBD1,TGTGCCAGCAGCGTAGGGACAGGCTATGGCTACACCTTC,CASSVGTGYGYTF
NA,TRBV28,TRBJ2-1,NA,TGTGCCAGCAGGAGGTTACCAACGGGAGAGCAGTTCTTC,CASRRLPTGEQFF
NA,TRBV15,TRBJ2-1,NA,TGTGCCACCAGCGGACTACAGGGGATGTTGATCTTC,CATSGLQGMLIF
NA,TRBV28,TRBJ1-5,NA,TGTGCCAGCAGTTCCATAGGGGTTGAAGGAAATCAGCCCCAGCATTTT,CASSSIGVEGNQPQHF
few,TRBV28,TRBJ1-1,TRBD1,TGTGCCAGCATCGTGCAGGGGGGCACTGAAGCTTTCTTT,CASIVQGGTEAFF
NA,TRBV6-1,TRBJ2-7,NA,TGTGCCAGCAGTGAAGCTGGGGCCCCAATCGACGAGCAGTACTTC,CASSEAGAPIDEQYF
NA,TRBV28,TRBJ1-5,NA,TGTGCCAGCAGTTTATTGGGAGGGCAGGGTAGGCAGCCCCAGCATTTT,CASSLLGGQGRQPQHF
once,TRBV5-1,TRBJ2-1,TRBD1,TGCGCCAGCAGTCGTGGGACAGGGGTCTACAATGAGCAGTTCTTC,CASSRGTGVYNEQFF
NA,TRBV6-1,TRBJ2-1,TRBD1,TGTGCCAGCAGTATCGACAGGGGGCCCTACAATGAGCAGTTCTTC,CASSIDRGPYNEQFF
NA,TRBV10-3,TRBJ2-7,NA,TGTGCCATCAGTGGGGAGGGGGGAGAGGACGAGCAGTACTTC,CAISGEGGEDEQYF
NA,TRBV28,TRBJ2-3,NA,TGTGCCAGCAGACCTAGGACAACCCCTAGCACAGATACGCAGTATTTT,CASRPRTTPSTDTQYF
NA,TRBV5-1,TRBJ2-1,TRBD1,TGCGCCAGCAGCTTGGTGGGACAGGGTAGAGCGCCGTTCTTC,CASSLVGQGRAPFF
NA,TRBV10-3,TRBJ2-7,TRBD2,TGTGCCATCAGTGCTAGCGGGAGTGAATACGAGCAGTACTTC,CAISASGSEYEQYF
few,TRBV7-2,TRBJ2-7,NA,TGTGCCAGCAGCTTAGGGGGCTGGCCTCCTCTGTGGGAGCAGTACTTC,CASSLGGWPPLWEQYF